This TCR beta chain is drawn from a study of blood T cell repertoires in COVID-19. The CDR3 consists of 12 residues. V lost 5 bases and J 4 bases, leaving 8 bases between the germline ends. The germline CDR1 and CDR2 sequences are MDHEN and SYDVKM. Sequencing used immunoSEQ multiplex PCR; TCRdb keeps in-frame clones, though not all of them. The sample lists 200,000 to 300,000 clones, about 80% occurring once. This clone is a singleton in its sample. Sequenced input: peripheral blood. This sequence joins TRBV28 and TRBJ1-2, with unresolved D. This TCR was recovered from a woman of 80 years or more with acute or convalescent COVID-19. The CDR3 DNA is TGTGCCAGCAGTGGGAGAGCCTATGGCTACACCTTC. As protein: CASSGRAYGYTF.